These 20 T cell receptor beta chains were sequenced from one sample in a study of blood T cell repertoires in COVID-19. Clones were sequenced by immunoSEQ multiplex PCR, and TCRdb holds only the in-frame ones, with some missing. The sample lists about 250,000 clones; 81% were seen once. Sequencing was carried out using peripheral blood. These receptors all come from a woman over 75 with acute or convalescent COVID-19.

The genes are TRBV5-4 and TRBJ1-2; maybe TRBD1 (5 bases). CDR3 length equals 15 residues. Trimming shortened V by 1 base and J by 2 bases, and 12 bases separated the two germline ends. Germline lookup yields CDR1 SGHNT and CDR2 YYREEE (reference sequence). The CDR3 bases are TGTGCCAGCAGCTTGTTTAGCAGGGCCAACTATGGCTACACCTTC. Translation gives CASSLFSRANYGYTF.

The rearrangement links TRBV6-5 to TRBJ1-1, with TRBD1 identical over 7 bases. CDR3 length equals 12 residues. After removal of 9 bases from V and 3 bases from J, the junction contained 4 bases not matched to a gene. Germline V gives CDR1 MNHEY, CDR2 SVGAGI. CDR3 in amino acids: CASKQGDTEAFF. The CDR3 DNA follows: TGTGCCAGTAAGCAGGGGGACACTGAAGCTTTCTTT.

The chain links TRBV5-1 to TRBJ1-2; no clear D. Germline CDR1 reads SGHRS; CDR2 reads YFSETQ. This CDR3 is 13 amino acids long. Trimming stripped 2 bases from V and 3 bases from J, with 8 bases between. Here the CDR3 DNA reads TGCGCCAGCAGCTTTGACAACTACTATGGCTACACCTTC. Translated: CASSFDNYYGYTF. The complete variable domain, with remaining parts taken from reference TRBV5-1 and TRBJ1-2, reads KAGVTQTPRYLIKTRGQQVTLSCSPISGHRSVSWYQQTPGQGLQFLFEYFSETQRNKGNFPGRFSGRQFSNSRSEMNVSTLELGDSALYLCASSFDNYYGYTFGSGTRLTVV.

This clone was recorded once. The J gene is TRBJ2-7, the V gene TRBV5-1; 8 nucleotides match TRBD2. The CDR3 sequence is 16 residues long. Germline loops: CDR1 SGHRS, CDR2 YFSETQ. Unmatched junction bases numbered 9, after V lost 4 bases and J lost 0 bases. CDR3 region: CASSGGVAGSSYEQYF. As DNA, the CDR3 is TGCGCCAGCAGCGGCGGAGTAGCGGGGAGCTCCTACGAGCAGTACTTC.

The chain carries TRBV3-1 (or the pseudogene TRBV3-2) and TRBJ2-3, with TRBD2 identical over 9 bases. CDR1 is LGHDT and CDR2 is YNNKEL in the germline V gene (reference sequence). After removal of 0 bases from V and 6 bases from J, the junction contained 10 bases not matched to a gene. This CDR3 is 17 amino acids long. CDR3 region: CASSQEAAAGGGDTQYF. The CDR3 DNA is TGTGCCAGCAGCCAAGAGGCGGCAGCGGGAGGAGGTGATACGCAGTATTTT.

This clone was recorded once. The chain joins TRBV19 to TRBJ1-5; 9 bases match TRBD1. The CDR3 contains 16 residues. V lost 3 bases to trimming and J lost 3 bases; unmatched junction nucleotides: 6. CDR1 is LNHDA and CDR2 is SQIVND in the germline V gene (reference sequence). CDR3 loop: CASSMGQGGDNQPQHF. In DNA, the CDR3 is TGTGCCAGTAGTATGGGACAGGGAGGGGACAATCAGCCCCAGCATTTT.

This chain joins TRBV4-1 and TRBJ2-6; 12 nucleotides agree with TRBD1. Per the germline V gene, CDR1 is MGHRA and CDR2 is YSYEKL. The CDR3 runs to 18 residues. With 0 bases clipped from V and 2 bases from J, the junction kept 2 bases outside the gene matches. The CDR3 region has the DNA TGCGCCAGCAGCCAAGAAGGGACAGGGGGCGCTGGGGCCAACGTCCTGACTTTC. Translating it yields CASSQEGTGGAGANVLTF.

This chain uses TRBV5-5 with TRBJ2-6; possibly TRBD1 for D (7 bases). V dropped 0 bases and J dropped 0 bases, with 19 bases sitting between them. The CDR3 spans 20 residues. CDR1 SGHKS and CDR2 YYEKEE come from the germline V gene (reference sequence). Here the CDR3 reads CASSLAGDRKFNSGANVLTF. For the CDR3, the DNA is TGTGCCAGCAGCTTGGCGGGGGACAGAAAGTTTAACTCTGGGGCCAACGTCCTGACTTTC.

The chain employs TRBV3-1 (or the pseudogene TRBV3-2) and TRBJ2-1, with TRBD1 matching over 8 bases. The CDR3 is 15 amino acids. V was clipped by 4 bases and J by 8 bases; unmatched bases: 10. The germline V gene has CDR1 LGHDT and CDR2 YNNKEL (reference sequence). The CDR3 DNA is TGTGCCAGCAGCCCAACCGGGACAGGTGTCTATGAGCAGTTCTTC. Protein product: CASSPTGTGVYEQFF.

The chain joins TRBV6-6 to TRBJ2-2; TRBD2 aligns across 9 bases. Losses at the gene ends were 8 bases for V and 4 bases for J; bases not matched to a gene: 11. The CDR3 totals 16 residues. Germline assignment: CDR1 MNHNY and CDR2 SVGAGI (reference sequence). The CDR3 loop reads CASLSISGGPTGELFF. DNA for the CDR3: TGTGCCAGCCTTTCCATTAGCGGGGGCCCCACCGGGGAGCTGTTTTTT.

The chain is built from TRBV5-1 and TRBJ2-2; 7 nucleotides line up with TRBD2. Unmatched junction bases numbered 13, after V lost 0 bases and J lost 5 bases. Germline-derived CDR1 and CDR2 are SGHRS and YFSETQ. The CDR3 sequence is 18 residues long. The DNA of the CDR3 is TGCGCCAGCAGCTTGGGCCTCCTGAGCGGGACCAGGACCGGGGAGCTGTTTTTT. Its translation: CASSLGLLSGTRTGELFF.

The V and J genes are TRBV5-4 and TRBJ2-7; TRBD1 matches 7 bases. Trimming cost V 4 bases and J 4 bases; bases outside gene matches: 11. The CDR3 is 15 amino acids. Germline CDR1 SGHNT, CDR2 YYREEE (reference sequence). The CDR3 protein is CASSGSRDRGYEQYF. The CDR3 DNA is TGTGCCAGCAGCGGTAGCCGGGACAGAGGATACGAGCAGTACTTC.

The chain links TRBV11-2 to TRBJ1-5; 8 positions agree with TRBD1. CDR1 and CDR2 from the germline V gene are SGHAT and FQNNGV. The CDR3 contains 17 residues. The V segment lost 5 bases and the J segment 3 bases; nucleotides outside the gene matches: 12. This chain's CDR3 is CASSPWTGTFNNQPQHF. CDR3 DNA: TGTGCCAGCAGCCCCTGGACAGGGACCTTCAACAATCAGCCCCAGCATTTT.

The rearrangement joins TRBV28 to TRBJ1-5, with D perhaps TRBD1 (5 bases). CDR3 length equals 19 residues. The germline V gene encodes CDR1 MDHEN and CDR2 SYDVKM. Deletions cut 3 bases from V and 4 bases from J, with 25 bases between. The CDR3 bases are TGTGCCAGCAGTTTGAAGTCCGGAACGGTAGACAGTGATAATCAGCCCCAGCATTTT. Its translation is CASSLKSGTVDSDNQPQHF.

The chain employs TRBV27 and TRBJ2-7; TRBD2 matches at 7 bases. CDR3 size: 14 residues. The ends lost 3 bases at V and 2 bases at J; junction bases unmatched: 4. Per the germline V gene, CDR1 is MNHEY and CDR2 is SMNVEV (reference sequence). CDR3 in DNA: TGTGCCAGCAGTTTGTCCGGGACTACCTACGAGCAGTACTTC. It is translated as CASSLSGTTYEQYF.

This chain connects TRBV5-3 to TRBJ1-2, with a possible D match to TRBD1 (6 bases). TRBV5-3 is known as an ORF, though its function is uncertain. The CDR3 runs to 15 residues. CDR3 in DNA: TGTGTCGTCGTATGGGGCAGGGGTAGAGGTTATGGCTACACCTTC. As protein: CVVVWGRGRGYGYTF.

This clone was counted between two and nine times. The chain employs TRBV4-1 and TRBJ2-3; 12 nucleotides match TRBD2. The CDR3 is made up of 17 amino acids. Germline V CDR1 and CDR2: MGHRA, YSYEKL. V dropped 0 bases and J dropped 4; count of bases not matched to a gene: 5. CDR3 bases: TGCGCCAGCAGCCAAGATGGGGCTAGCGGGGGGGCAGATACGCAGTATTTT. Translated: CASSQDGASGGADTQYF.

This clone was seen a handful of times. The gene calls are TRBV2 and TRBJ2-5; 12 nucleotides agree with TRBD2. Trimming cost V 5 bases and J 5 bases; bases outside gene matches: 6. Germline V gene data show CDR1 as SNHLY and CDR2 as FYNNEI. The CDR3 has 15 residues. The CDR3 DNA sequence: TGTGCCAGCAGTCGGACTAGCGGGGAGGGGGAGACCCAGTACTTC. Its protein is CASSRTSGEGETQYF.

This chain links TRBV5-1 with TRBJ2-1; TRBD2 matches 10 bases. This CDR3 contains 15 residues. V lost 5 bases to trimming and J lost 10 bases; unmatched junction nucleotides: 12. Germline CDR1 reads SGHRS; CDR2 reads YFSETQ. The CDR3 spells CASRPGLAETTEQFF. In nucleotides, the CDR3 is TGCGCCAGCAGACCCGGACTAGCGGAAACGACGGAGCAGTTCTTC.

The chain is built from TRBV5-1 and TRBJ2-5, with a tentative D call TRBD1 (6 bases). The ends were cut back, 5 bases at V and 1 base at J, with 6 bases in the middle. Looked up from germline, CDR1 is SGHRS and CDR2 is YFSETQ. The CDR3 has 12 residues. CDR3 nucleotide sequence: TGCGCCAGCAGGGACAGCCAAGAGACCCAGTACTTC. This codes for CASRDSQETQYF.